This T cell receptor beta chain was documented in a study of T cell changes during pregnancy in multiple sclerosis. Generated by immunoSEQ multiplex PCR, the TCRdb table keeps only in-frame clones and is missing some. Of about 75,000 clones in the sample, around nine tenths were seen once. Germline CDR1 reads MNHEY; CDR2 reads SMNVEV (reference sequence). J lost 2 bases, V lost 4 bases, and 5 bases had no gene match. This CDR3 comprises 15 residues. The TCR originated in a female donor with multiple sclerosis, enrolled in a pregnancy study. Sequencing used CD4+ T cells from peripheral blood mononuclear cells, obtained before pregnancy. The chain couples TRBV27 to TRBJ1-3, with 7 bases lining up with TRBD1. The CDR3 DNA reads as TGTGCCAGCAGTTGGACAGGTTCCCCTGGAAACACCATATATTTT. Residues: CASSWTGSPGNTIYF.